Listed below are T cell receptor beta chains from one sample, sequenced in a study of T cell responses to AZD1222 COVID-19 vaccine. The table came from immunoSEQ multiplex PCR; TCRdb's copy has only in-frame clones and leaves some out. The data hold about 100,000 clones, with 70% to 90% observed a single time. The sequenced sample was peripheral blood, obtained 28 days after the second AZD1222 dose. These receptors were collected from an adult who received the AZD1222 COVID-19 vaccine. The CDR3 runs from the conserved cysteine through the conserved F or W.

cdr3_aa v_call
CASSFGRGYTGELFF TRBV28
CATSEDRGPQEQYF TRBV24-1
CASGGAEEKLFF TRBV6-6
CASPQKESLVTDTQYF TRBV6-4
CASSELAGSLTDTQYF TRBV6-1
CSVYSAGTGNYGYTF TRBV29-1
CASSQVIQREADTQYF TRBV4-1
CASSPYPTTNYGYTF TRBV28
CAWSVIQGAKAFF TRBV30
CASSSPGTTPGEQYF TRBV7-9
CASSFEGANSDDNQPQHF TRBV21-1